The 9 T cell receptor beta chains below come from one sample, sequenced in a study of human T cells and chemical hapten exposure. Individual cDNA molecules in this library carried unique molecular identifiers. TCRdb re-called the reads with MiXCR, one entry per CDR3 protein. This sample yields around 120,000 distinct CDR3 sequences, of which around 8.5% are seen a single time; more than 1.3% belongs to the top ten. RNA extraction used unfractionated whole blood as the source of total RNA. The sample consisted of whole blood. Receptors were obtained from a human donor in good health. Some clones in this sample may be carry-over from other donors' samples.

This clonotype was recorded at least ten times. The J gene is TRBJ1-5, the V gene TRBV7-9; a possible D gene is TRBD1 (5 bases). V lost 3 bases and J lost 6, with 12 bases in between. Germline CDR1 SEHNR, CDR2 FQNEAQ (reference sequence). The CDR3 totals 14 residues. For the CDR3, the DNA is TGTGCCAGCAGCTTTGGGCAGGGTACTCAGCCCCAGCATTTT. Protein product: CASSFGQGTQPQHF.

The DNA of the CDR3 is TGCGCCAGCAGCCCGCCCGGACAGGGGATCGCCTACGAGCAGTACTTC. Translated, it gives CASSPPGQGIAYEQYF. The chain links TRBV5-1 to TRBJ2-7; 9 bases map to TRBD1. J lost 2 bases, V lost 4 bases, and 10 bases had no gene match. The germline V gene encodes CDR1 SGHRS and CDR2 YFSETQ. CDR3 length: 16 amino acids.

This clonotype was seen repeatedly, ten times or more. The CDR3 nucleotides are TGTGCCAGCAGTTACGTACCCCGCTCTGGGGCCAACGTCCTGACTTTC. It translates to CASSYVPRSGANVLTF. J is TRBJ2-6 and V is TRBV6-5; D unclear. The CDR3 contains 16 residues. The germline gives CDR1 MNHEY, CDR2 SVGAGI. Trimming pared 2 bases from V and 0 bases from J, leaving 8 bases between.

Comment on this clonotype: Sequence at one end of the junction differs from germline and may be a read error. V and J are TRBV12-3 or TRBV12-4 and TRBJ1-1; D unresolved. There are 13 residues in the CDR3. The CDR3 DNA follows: TGTGCCAGCAGTTTACCATGGAACACTGGAGCTTTCTTT. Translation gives CASSLPWNTGAFF.

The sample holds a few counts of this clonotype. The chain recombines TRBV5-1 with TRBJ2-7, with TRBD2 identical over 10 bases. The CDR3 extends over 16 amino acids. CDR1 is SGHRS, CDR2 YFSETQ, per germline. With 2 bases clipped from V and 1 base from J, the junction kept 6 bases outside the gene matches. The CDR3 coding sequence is TGCGCCAGCAGCTTCAGAGGACTAGCGGAATCCTACGAGCAGTACTTC. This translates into CASSFRGLAESYEQYF.

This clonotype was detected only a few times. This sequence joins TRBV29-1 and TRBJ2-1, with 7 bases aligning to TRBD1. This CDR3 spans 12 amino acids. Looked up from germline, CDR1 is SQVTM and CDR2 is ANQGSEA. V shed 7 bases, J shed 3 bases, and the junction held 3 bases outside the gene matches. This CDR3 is CSGRQGYNEQFF. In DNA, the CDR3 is TGCAGCGGGAGACAGGGCTACAATGAGCAGTTCTTC.

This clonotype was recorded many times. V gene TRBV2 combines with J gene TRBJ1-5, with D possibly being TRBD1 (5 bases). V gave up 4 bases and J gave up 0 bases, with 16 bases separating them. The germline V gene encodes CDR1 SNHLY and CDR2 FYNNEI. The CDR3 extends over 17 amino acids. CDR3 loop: CASSGNGRDYSNQPQHF. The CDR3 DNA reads TGTGCCAGCAGTGGAAATGGCAGGGATTATAGCAATCAGCCCCAGCATTTT.

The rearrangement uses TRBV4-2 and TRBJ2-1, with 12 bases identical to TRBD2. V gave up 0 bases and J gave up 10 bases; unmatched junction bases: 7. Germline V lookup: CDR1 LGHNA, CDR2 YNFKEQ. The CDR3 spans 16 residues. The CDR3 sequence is CASSQDRLAGGKEQFF. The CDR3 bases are TGTGCCAGCAGCCAAGATCGGCTAGCGGGGGGGAAGGAGCAGTTCTTC.

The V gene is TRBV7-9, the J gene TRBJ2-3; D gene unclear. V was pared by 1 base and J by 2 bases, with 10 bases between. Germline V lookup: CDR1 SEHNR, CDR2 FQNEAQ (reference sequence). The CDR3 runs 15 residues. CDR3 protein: CASSLDLALTDTQYF. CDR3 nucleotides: TGTGCCAGCAGCTTAGATCTGGCCCTCACAGATACGCAGTATTTT.